This T cell receptor (beta chain) was identified during a study of OX40 agonist ivuxolimab in advanced cancers. Concerning the study at large: Ivuxolimab was an agonistic, fully human IgG2 monoclonal antibody directed against OX40 (CD134), a costimulatory receptor. Intravenous ivuxolimab was administered to patients every 2 weeks at six dose levels: 0.01, 0.1, 0.3, 1.5, 3 and 10 mg/kg. Of the approximately 54 patients in dose escalation, some 20 had hepatocellular carcinoma, about 15 had melanoma, 9 had renal cell carcinoma and 9 had head and neck cancer. The dose-escalation cohort was 82.7% male with a mean age of roughly 62 years, ranging from roughly 20 to 85. Prior anti-PD-1, anti-PD-L1 or anti-CTLA-4 therapy was permitted, and 35% to 40% of dose-escalation patients had received checkpoint inhibitors. Partial responses occurred in three dose-escalation patients, of whom one had hepatocellular carcinoma and two had cutaneous melanoma. Peripheral TCRbeta sequencing was intended to test whether TCR sequence diversity was altered and clonal T-cell expansion was caused by ivuxolimab. The paper reports the monotherapy dose-escalation portion (N ≈ 52 patients) of the phase I ivuxolimab trial. Overall study outcomes, separate from this receptor: Low levels of normalized T-cell clonal expansion were also seen in some patients who did not respond. Partial responders in the 0.1-3.0 mg/kg groups had among the lowest normalized peripheral clonal expansion, especially among CD8+ T cells. At doses of 0.1 to 3.0 mg/kg, clonal expansion of both CD4+ and CD8+ T cells in blood was seen between baseline and week 6. After ivuxolimab, more expanded clones were found on average in CD8+ T cells than in CD4+ T cells. Antigen specificity was not determined for the clonally expanded peripheral T cells.

V lost 2 bases and J lost 3 bases; the stretch between them is 14 bases long. Including the terminal cysteine and phenylalanine, the CDR3 comprises 15 residues. Left in the record is the CDR3 DNA by itself, 45 bases read in frame from the first base. The germline V gene (reference sequence) yields SGHNT for CDR1 and YYREEE for CDR2. Genomic DNA was isolated from the sorted cells so that the TCRbeta CDR3 region could be sequenced. The immunoSEQ Assay was used for sequencing of TCRbeta CDR3 regions. TCRdb mirrors the immuneACCESS table, restricted to in-frame sequences. Some clones are absent from its copies; in checked studies, under half trace to an unresolved V gene, and the reason for the others is unknown. Recorded for this sample are about 98,000 clones; 87% of them occurred a single time. Together, the top ten hold approximately 0.54% of the sample. In regard to this clone: Its antigen has not been determined. Per-base qualities were not stored, and no clone one base away is much larger.

The trial excluded patients who had a history of autoimmune disease or were on systemic immunosuppression. Peripheral blood for TCR sequencing was drawn from every dose cohort at baseline, at cycle 4 day 1 and at cycle 7 day 1. The samples were drawn from a first-in-human, open-label, multicenter phase I dose-escalation trial of ivuxolimab. Adults with locally advanced or metastatic melanoma, renal cell, hepatocellular, or head and neck squamous cell carcinoma were enrolled in the trial. Before TCR sequencing, CD4+ and CD8+ T cells were separately sorted from peripheral blood. The TCR originated in an adult with an advanced solid tumor such as melanoma, head and neck, liver or kidney cancer. The sequences come from CD4+ or CD8+ T cells sorted from blood, collected in a trial of the OX40 agonist ivuxolimab. The chain joins TRBV5-4 to TRBJ1-2; the D region possibly corresponds to TRBD1 (6 bases align). The base sequence is TGTGCCAGCAGCTTTACCGGGGGCCGGGACTATGGCTACACCTTC. This translates into CASSFTGGRDYGYTF.